What follows are 17 T cell receptor beta chains derived from one specimen sequenced in a study of blood T cell repertoires in COVID-19. Sequencing was performed with immunoSEQ multiplex PCR; in TCRdb, only in-frame clones are kept and a portion is missing. The table shows about 46,000 clones, with roughly nine tenths occurring only once. The material sequenced was PBMCs or T cells enriched from blood (not recorded which). The source of these receptors is a woman between 45 and 65 years old who had recovered from COVID-19.

The chain has TRBV28 and TRBJ1-4, with TRBD1 matching over 8 bases. V was pared by 2 bases and J by 6 bases, with 8 bases of the junction left unmatched. This CDR3 contains 16 residues. CDR1 and CDR2 (germline): MDHEN, SYDVKM. Here the CDR3 reads CASSLPGGVVYEKLFF. In DNA form, the CDR3 reads TGTGCCAGCAGTTTACCAGGGGGCGTAGTCTATGAAAAACTGTTTTTT. Drawing the rest from reference TRBV28 and TRBJ1-4, the complete variable domain is DVKVTQSSRYLVKRTGEKVFLECVQDMDHENMFWYRQDPGLGLRLIYFSYDVKMKEKGDIPEGYSVSREKKERFSLILESASTNQTSMYLCASSLPGGVVYEKLFFGSGTQLSVL.

CDR3 sequence reads: CASRHGTGWGLGFPHEQFF. The CDR3 DNA sequence: TGTGCCAGCAGGCACGGGACAGGGTGGGGACTAGGGTTTCCCCATGAGCAGTTCTTC. This sequence joins TRBV2 and TRBJ2-1, with D possibly being TRBD1 (9 bases). The V end lost 6 bases, the J end lost 8 bases, and 32 bases lay between the germline ends. This CDR3 is built from 19 residues. Germline V CDR1 and CDR2: SNHLY, FYNNEI.

The chain carries TRBV5-6 and TRBJ2-7, with 7 bases lining up with TRBD1. This CDR3 contains 12 residues. The V gene's germline CDR1 is SGHDT and CDR2 YYEEEE. With 6 bases clipped from V and 5 bases from J, the junction kept 5 bases outside the gene matches. As DNA, the CDR3 is TGTGCCAGCACCACAGGGGTCCACGAGCAGTACTTC. Encoded protein: CASTTGVHEQYF.

The rearrangement links TRBV6-5 to TRBJ1-6, with 9 bases matching TRBD1. CDR1 and CDR2 (germline): MNHEY, SVGAGI. This CDR3 has 16 amino acids. Trimming cost V 0 bases and J 9 bases; bases outside gene matches: 6. As DNA, the CDR3 is TGTGCCAGCAGTTACTCGAGATCGACAGGGGGTTCACCCCTCCACTTT. Translation: CASSYSRSTGGSPLHF.

The V and J genes are TRBV6-6 and TRBJ1-4; TRBD1 might be the D (5 bases). The CDR3 covers 14 residues. The V gene's germline CDR1 is MNHNY and CDR2 SVGAGI (reference sequence). Trimming shortened V by 3 bases and J by 7 bases, and 12 bases separated the two germline ends. The CDR3, as DNA: TGTGCCAGCAGTTATACCCGGGGGTCTGAAAAACTGTTTTTT. It yields the protein CASSYTRGSEKLFF.

This clone was picked up one time. The V call is TRBV21-1, the J call TRBJ2-3; TRBD1 is the table's D call, not checked against the DNA. TRBV21-1 is assigned pseudogene status. The CDR3 contains 16 residues. The chain's CDR3 is CASSKVTGANTDTQYF. CDR3 bases: TGTGCCAGCAGCAAAGTCACAGGGGCCAACACAGATACGCAGTATTTT.

The chain uses TRBV29-1 and TRBJ1-2; no clear D. There are 14 residues in the CDR3. V was cut by 4 bases and J by 4 bases, with 16 bases left in between. Germline CDR1 is SQVTM and CDR2 is ANQGSEA. CDR3 in amino acids: CSVADSPGAYGYTF. The CDR3 DNA sequence: TGCAGCGTTGCGGACTCCCCTGGTGCCTATGGCTACACCTTC.

This clone appeared once. The rearrangement joins TRBV6-2 or TRBV6-3 to TRBJ2-7, with 8 bases fitting TRBD1. V was clipped by 0 bases and J by 3 bases; unmatched bases: 10. The CDR3 extends over 17 amino acids. CDR1 and CDR2 from the germline V gene are MNHEY and SVGEGT. The CDR3 loop reads CASSYSILGQGRYEQYF. CDR3 DNA: TGTGCCAGCAGTTACTCGATACTCGGACAGGGACGCTACGAGCAGTACTTC.

The rearrangement uses TRBV7-2 and TRBJ2-1; 8 bases are a match to TRBD2. The CDR3 sequence is 14 residues long. Germline V lookup: CDR1 SGHTA, CDR2 FQGNSA. V lost 5 bases and J lost 9; bases outside the gene matches: 9. The CDR3 DNA sequence: TGTGCCAGCAGCCCCCCGGCGGGGGGCGGTGAGCAGTTCTTC. This codes for CASSPPAGGGEQFF. Supplemented by reference TRBV7-2 and TRBJ2-1, the full variable domain reads GAGVSQSPSNKVTEKGKDVELRCDPISGHTALYWYRQSLGQGLEFLIYFQGNSAPDKSGLPSDRFSAERTGGSVSTLTIQRTQQEDSAVYLCASSPPAGGGEQFFGPGTRLTVL.

The J gene is TRBJ2-1, the V gene TRBV19; 9 bases map to TRBD2. CDR1 is LNHDA, CDR2 SQIVND, per germline (reference sequence). This CDR3 is built from 17 residues. Trimming cost V 11 bases and J 6 bases; bases outside gene matches: 20. The CDR3: CASYGRGGRSRPNEQFF. The CDR3 DNA reads TGTGCCTCCTACGGGCGGGGGGGTCGATCACGTCCCAATGAGCAGTTCTTC.

The chain uses TRBV4-1 and TRBJ1-4; D is perhaps TRBD1 (6 bases). CDR1 and CDR2 from the germline V gene are MGHRA and YSYEKL. The CDR3 consists of 16 residues. Trimming stripped 2 bases from V and 5 bases from J, with 15 bases between. This CDR3 is CASSQTQGGRNEKLFF. Here the CDR3 DNA reads TGCGCCAGCAGCCAAACACAGGGCGGGCGGAATGAAAAACTGTTTTTT.

Only one count was recorded for this clone. V usage is TRBV7-9 and J usage is TRBJ1-4, with TRBD1 identical over 9 bases. This CDR3 is built from 14 residues. J gave up 4 bases and V 5 bases, and 2 bases lay outside the gene matches. CDR1 is SEHNR and CDR2 is FQNEAQ in the germline V gene (reference sequence). The CDR3 loop reads CASSRTGDNEKLFF. DNA of the CDR3: TGTGCCAGCAGCCGGACAGGGGATAATGAAAAACTGTTTTTT.

This chain connects TRBV30 to TRBJ1-2, with D tentatively TRBD1 (5 bases). There are 14 residues in the CDR3. Germline V gene lookup returns CDR1 GTSNPN and CDR2 SVGIG (reference sequence). V was shortened by 5 bases and J by 6 bases, with 19 bases between the two germline ends. The CDR3 region has the DNA TGTGCCTGGGCCACCAACTCCGGGGGGGATGGCTACACCTTC. The encoded protein is CAWATNSGGDGYTF. The full variable domain, rest sourced from reference TRBV30 and TRBJ1-2, is SQTIHQWPATLVQPVGSPLSLECTVEGTSNPNLYWYRQAAGRGLQLLFYSVGIGQISSEVPQNLSASRPQDRQFILSSKKLLLSDSGFYLCAWATNSGGDGYTFGSGTRLTVV.

The rearrangement joins TRBV7-9 to TRBJ1-1; D is ambiguous. With 0 bases removed from V and 1 base from J, the gap between germline ends came to 15 bases. Germline CDR1 is SEHNR and CDR2 is FQNEAQ (reference sequence). This CDR3 contains 17 residues. CDR3 loop: CASSLANPHSGNTEAFF. In nucleotides, the CDR3 is TGTGCCAGCAGCTTAGCGAATCCGCATAGTGGGAACACTGAAGCTTTCTTT.

The gene calls are TRBV10-2 and TRBJ1-5; 10 nucleotides agree with TRBD1. V lost 8 bases, J lost 6 bases, and 10 bases stayed unmatched. CDR1 is WSHSY and CDR2 is SAAADI in the germline V gene. The CDR3 is 15 residues long. The CDR3 loop is CASCDPGTGVQPQHF. The DNA of the CDR3 is TGCGCCAGCTGCGACCCCGGGACAGGGGTTCAGCCCCAGCATTTT.

This sequence joins TRBV19 and TRBJ2-7; D is unclear. CDR1 and CDR2 from the germline V gene are LNHDA and SQIVND (reference sequence). V shed 6 bases and J shed 1 base, with 10 bases lying between them. The CDR3 contains 13 residues. CDR3 residues: CASRHTGSYEQYF. CDR3 coding DNA: TGTGCCAGTAGGCATACTGGTTCCTACGAGCAGTACTTC.

The V gene is TRBV7-9, the J gene TRBJ2-3, with 13 positions matching TRBD2. Trimming at V came to 3 bases and at J to 5 bases, leaving 8 bases not matched to a gene. The germline CDR1 and CDR2 sequences are SEHNR and FQNEAQ (reference sequence). The CDR3 covers 17 residues. The CDR3 sequence: CASSFSGLAGAEDTQYF. CDR3 DNA sequence: TGTGCCAGCAGCTTTTCAGGACTAGCGGGAGCGGAAGATACGCAGTATTTT.